The 12 T cell receptor beta chains below come from one sample, sequenced in a study of CD8 T cells in ankylosing spondylitis. No antigen has been assigned to these receptors. Study-wide points: Characteristic, it appeared, of ankylosing spondylitis blood was a TCR beta motif of eight or nine highly homologous variants.

TCRdb redid the calling of the 5' RACE reads with MiXCR, one entry per CDR3 protein. Among about 460,000 distinct CDR3 sequences listed, under 5.5% were seen once. The sequenced sample was blood, either unsorted or a sorted T cell fraction (not recorded which). The receptor set was obtained from a male donor with ankylosing spondylitis.

This clonotype appeared many times. The CDR3 DNA reads TGTGCCAGCAGTTACCCAGGGGCTAGTCAGCCCCAGCATTTT. It specifies CASSYPGASQPQHF. The rearrangement uses TRBV6-2 or TRBV6-3 and TRBJ1-5; the D gene is possibly TRBD1 (6 bases). The V gene lost 2 bases and the J gene lost 6 bases, with 11 bases spanning the gap. The germline gives CDR1 MNHEY, CDR2 SVGEGT. The CDR3 runs 14 residues.

This clonotype occurred many times. This rearrangement joins TRBV28 to TRBJ2-1; no clear D gene. This CDR3 comprises 16 residues. V lost 5 bases and J lost 0, with 14 bases in between. Germline V lookup: CDR1 MDHEN, CDR2 SYDVKM. In nucleotides, the CDR3 is TGTGCCAGCAGTCCCTGGGGTAGTTCCTCCTACAATGAGCAGTTCTTC. Protein: CASSPWGSSSYNEQFF.

The sample holds many counts of this clonotype. The J gene is TRBJ2-1, the V gene TRBV3-1, with 10 bases matching TRBD2. CDR3 length: 16 amino acids. Looked up from germline, CDR1 is LGHDT and CDR2 is YNNKEL (reference sequence). V lost 0 bases to trimming and J lost 9 bases; unmatched junction nucleotides: 8. CDR3 region: CASSQEYSGGAGEQFF. In nucleotides, the CDR3 is TGTGCCAGCAGCCAAGAATACAGCGGGGGGGCTGGTGAGCAGTTCTTC.

This clonotype was counted ten times or more. The rearrangement links TRBV7-2 to TRBJ1-6, with TRBD1 as a possible D gene (5 bases). Trimming took 1 base from V and 14 from J, leaving 18 bases between them. Looked up from germline, CDR1 is SGHTA and CDR2 is FQGNSA. This CDR3 has 15 residues. The CDR3 sequence is CASSLEAKPGITLHF. The CDR3, as DNA: TGTGCCAGCAGCTTAGAGGCAAAGCCAGGGATCACCCTCCACTTT.

This clonotype came up many times. This chain uses TRBV6-6 with TRBJ2-1; no clear D gene. The CDR3 loop spans 13 amino acids. V was clipped by 2 bases and J by 10 bases, with 12 bases between them. Germline V gene sequence: CDR1 MNHNY, CDR2 SVGAGI (reference sequence). The chain's CDR3 is CASSYPRRYEQFF. In DNA, the CDR3 is TGTGCCAGCAGTTACCCCCGGCGGTACGAGCAGTTCTTC.

This clonotype was recorded many times. The chain joins TRBV20-1 to TRBJ2-6; D is undetermined. Trimming stripped 1 base from V and 1 base from J, with 8 bases between. CDR1 and CDR2 (germline): DFQATT, SNEGSKA (reference sequence). The CDR3 totals 15 residues. CDR3 in amino acids: CSARVGTSGANVLTF. For the CDR3, the DNA is TGCAGTGCTAGAGTTGGCACGTCTGGGGCCAACGTCCTGACTTTC.

This clonotype was seen repeatedly, ten times or more. The rearrangement joins TRBV6-2 or TRBV6-3 to TRBJ2-3; the D is unclear. The CDR3 has 16 amino acids. V lost 7 bases, J lost 0 bases, and 17 bases lay in between. Germline V CDR1 and CDR2: MNHEY, SVGEGT. CDR3: CASNADKIPSTDTQYF. CDR3 coding DNA: TGTGCCAGCAACGCCGACAAAATTCCTAGCACAGATACGCAGTATTTT.

In its sample, this clonotype was seen many times. The chain combines TRBV12-3 or TRBV12-4 with TRBJ1-1; weak D call: TRBD1 (5 bases). The CDR3 length is 12 residues. The ends were cut back, 6 bases at V and 7 bases at J, with 12 bases in the middle. CDR3 amino acids: CASSQRTLEAFF. CDR3 nucleotide sequence: TGTGCCAGCAGCCAGAGGACACTTGAAGCTTTCTTT.

This clonotype was counted at least ten times. This chain joins TRBV9 and TRBJ2-3, with D tentatively TRBD2 (6 bases). V lost 0 bases and J lost 0, with 8 bases in between. The CDR3 consists of 15 residues. Germline values: CDR1 SGDLS, CDR2 YYNGEE. CDR3 loop: CASSVGAGSTDTQYF. The CDR3 DNA follows: TGTGCCAGCAGCGTAGGGGCGGGGAGCACAGATACGCAGTATTTT.

This clonotype was detected many times. CDR3 sequence: CASKPQEGIYEQYF. DNA of the CDR3: TGTGCCAGCAAACCCCAAGAAGGGATCTACGAGCAGTACTTC. The chain couples TRBV6-2 or TRBV6-3 to TRBJ2-7; D uncertain. Per germline, CDR1 MNHEY and CDR2 SVGEGT. V lost 7 bases and J lost 3, with 16 bases in between. The CDR3 covers 14 residues.

This clonotype has only one observation. Here the CDR3 reads CASSLAAGELQYF. The DNA of the CDR3 is TGTGCCAGCAGCTTAGCGGCGGGAGAGTTGCAGTACTTC. This chain links TRBV7-2 with TRBJ2-7, with TRBD2 identical over 7 bases. The germline CDR1 and CDR2 sequences are SGHTA and FQGNSA. The V gene end was trimmed by 0 bases and the J gene end by 9 bases; junction bases not matched to a gene: 5. The CDR3 contains 13 residues.

This clonotype was counted ten times or more. The V gene is TRBV7-2, the J gene TRBJ1-1; D is perhaps TRBD1 (5 bases). Per germline, CDR1 SGHTA and CDR2 FQGNSA. The CDR3 totals 14 residues. Trimming took off 8 bases at V and 1 base at J, with 14 bases between the two ends. CDR3 bases: TGTGCCAGCTGTTCCTTTACAGGGAACACTGAAGCTTTCTTT. This translates into CASCSFTGNTEAFF.